This T cell receptor (beta chain) was identified in a study of blood T cell repertoires in COVID-19. With 7 bases removed from V and 0 bases from J, the gap between germline ends came to 13 bases. Per germline, CDR1 MNHEY and CDR2 SVGAGI. The CDR3 is 15 residues long. Assay: immunoSEQ multiplex PCR; the TCRdb copy retains only in-frame clones and omits some. The table lists approximately 250,000 clones, roughly 86% of them singletons. This TCR was recovered from a man aged 50 to 59 with acute or convalescent COVID-19. The chain has TRBV6-5 and TRBJ2-1, with a weak D call TRBD1 (5 bases). The specimen sequenced was peripheral blood. CDR3 nucleotides: TGTGCCAGCACCAAAAGACAGTTCTCCTACAATGAGCAGTTCTTC. Translation gives CASTKRQFSYNEQFF.